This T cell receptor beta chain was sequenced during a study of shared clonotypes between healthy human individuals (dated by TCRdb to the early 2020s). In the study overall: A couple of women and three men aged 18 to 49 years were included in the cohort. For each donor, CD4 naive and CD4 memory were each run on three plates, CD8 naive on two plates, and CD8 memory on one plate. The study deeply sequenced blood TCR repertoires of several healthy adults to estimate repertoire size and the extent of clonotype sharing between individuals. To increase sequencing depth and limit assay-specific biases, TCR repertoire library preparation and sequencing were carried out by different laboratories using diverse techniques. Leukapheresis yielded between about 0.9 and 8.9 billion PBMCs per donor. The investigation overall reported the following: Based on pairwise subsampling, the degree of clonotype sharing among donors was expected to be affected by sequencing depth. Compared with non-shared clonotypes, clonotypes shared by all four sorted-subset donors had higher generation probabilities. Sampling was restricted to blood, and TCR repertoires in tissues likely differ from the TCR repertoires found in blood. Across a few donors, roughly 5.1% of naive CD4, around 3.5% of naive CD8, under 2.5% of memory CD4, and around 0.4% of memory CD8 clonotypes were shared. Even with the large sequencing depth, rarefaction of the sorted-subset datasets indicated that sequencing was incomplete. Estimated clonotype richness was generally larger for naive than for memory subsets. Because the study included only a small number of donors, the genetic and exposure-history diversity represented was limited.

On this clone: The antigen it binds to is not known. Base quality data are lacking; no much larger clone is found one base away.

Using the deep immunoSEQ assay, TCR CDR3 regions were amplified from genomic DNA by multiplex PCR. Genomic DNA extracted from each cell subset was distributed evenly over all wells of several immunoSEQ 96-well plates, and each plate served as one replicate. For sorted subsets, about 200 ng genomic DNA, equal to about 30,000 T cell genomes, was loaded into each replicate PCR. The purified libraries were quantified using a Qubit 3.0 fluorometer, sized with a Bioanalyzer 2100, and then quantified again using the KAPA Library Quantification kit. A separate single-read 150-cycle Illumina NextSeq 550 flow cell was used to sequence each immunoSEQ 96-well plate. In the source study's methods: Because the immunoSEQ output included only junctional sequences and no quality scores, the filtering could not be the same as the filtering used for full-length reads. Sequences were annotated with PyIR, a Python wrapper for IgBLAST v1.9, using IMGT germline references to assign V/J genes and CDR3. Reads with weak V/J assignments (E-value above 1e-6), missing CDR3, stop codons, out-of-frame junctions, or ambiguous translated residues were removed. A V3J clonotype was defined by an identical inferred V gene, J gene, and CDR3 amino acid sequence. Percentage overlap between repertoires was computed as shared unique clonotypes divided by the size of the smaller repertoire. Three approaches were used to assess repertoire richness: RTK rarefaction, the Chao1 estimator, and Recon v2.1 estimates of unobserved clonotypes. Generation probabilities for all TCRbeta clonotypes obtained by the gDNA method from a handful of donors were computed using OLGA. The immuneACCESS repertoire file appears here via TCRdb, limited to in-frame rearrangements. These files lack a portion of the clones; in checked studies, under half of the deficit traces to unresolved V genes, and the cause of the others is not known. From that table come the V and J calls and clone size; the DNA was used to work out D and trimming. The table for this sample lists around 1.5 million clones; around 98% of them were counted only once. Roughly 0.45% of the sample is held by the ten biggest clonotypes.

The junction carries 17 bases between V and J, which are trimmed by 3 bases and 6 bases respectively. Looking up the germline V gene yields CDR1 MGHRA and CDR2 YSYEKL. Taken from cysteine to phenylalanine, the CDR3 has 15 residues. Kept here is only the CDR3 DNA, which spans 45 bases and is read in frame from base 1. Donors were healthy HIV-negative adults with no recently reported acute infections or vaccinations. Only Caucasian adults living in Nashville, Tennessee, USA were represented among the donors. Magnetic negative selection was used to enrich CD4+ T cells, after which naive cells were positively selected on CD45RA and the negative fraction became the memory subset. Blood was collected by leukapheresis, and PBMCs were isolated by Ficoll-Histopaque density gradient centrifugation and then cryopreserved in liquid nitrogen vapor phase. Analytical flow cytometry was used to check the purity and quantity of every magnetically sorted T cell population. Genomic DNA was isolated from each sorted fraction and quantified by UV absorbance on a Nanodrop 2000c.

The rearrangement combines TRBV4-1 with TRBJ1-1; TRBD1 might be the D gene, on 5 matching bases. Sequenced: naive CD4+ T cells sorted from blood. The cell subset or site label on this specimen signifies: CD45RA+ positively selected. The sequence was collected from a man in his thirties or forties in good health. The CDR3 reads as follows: CASSQTQASRAEAFF. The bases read TGCGCCAGCAGCCAGACACAGGCGTCCCGGGCTGAAGCTTTCTTT.